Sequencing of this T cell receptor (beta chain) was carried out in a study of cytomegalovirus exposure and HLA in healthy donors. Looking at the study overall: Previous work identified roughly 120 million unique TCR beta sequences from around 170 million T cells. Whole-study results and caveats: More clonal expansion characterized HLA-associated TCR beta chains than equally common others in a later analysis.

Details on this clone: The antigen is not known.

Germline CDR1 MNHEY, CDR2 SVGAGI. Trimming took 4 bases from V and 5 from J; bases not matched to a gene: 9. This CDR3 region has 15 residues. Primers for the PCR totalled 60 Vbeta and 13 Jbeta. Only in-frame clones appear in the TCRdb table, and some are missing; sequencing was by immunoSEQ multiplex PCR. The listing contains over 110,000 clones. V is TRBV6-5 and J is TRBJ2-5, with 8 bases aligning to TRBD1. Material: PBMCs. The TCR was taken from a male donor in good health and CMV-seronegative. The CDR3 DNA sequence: TGTGCCAGCAGTTCCGGACAGGGCTTCCGCGAGACCCAGTACTTC. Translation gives CASSSGQGFRETQYF.